The rows below give T cell receptor beta chains drawn from one sample of a study of cytomegalovirus exposure and HLA in healthy donors. Sequencing used immunoSEQ multiplex PCR; TCRdb keeps in-frame clones, though not all of them. Of roughly 110,000 clones listed, 77% are singletons. Sequencing input: PBMCs. The receptor source for this set is a male donor in good health and CMV-seronegative. CDR3s include the opening cysteine and the closing phenylalanine or tryptophan. D genes are given only for firm matches. Size values are once, few and many counts, or a class for expanded clones, and some rows have none.

size: NA; J: TRBJ1-1; D: TRBD1; length: 17; V: TRBV11-2; CDR3: CASRTIKQGPGGTEAFF; DNA: TGTGCCAGCAGAACAATTAAACAGGGGCCGGGGGGGACTGAAGCTTTCTTT
size: NA; J: TRBJ2-3; D: TRBD1; length: 14; V: TRBV6-1; CDR3: CARGATGGTDTQYF; DNA: TGTGCCAGGGGGGCGACAGGGGGCACAGATACGCAGTATTTT
size: once; J: TRBJ2-5; D: NA; length: 14; V: TRBV19; CDR3: CASRHRGGGETQYF; DNA: TGTGCCAGTAGGCACAGGGGAGGTGGAGAGACCCAGTACTTC
size: NA; J: TRBJ1-1; D: NA; length: 15; V: TRBV15; CDR3: CATSRVGSPNTEAFF; DNA: TGTGCCACCAGCAGAGTGGGCAGTCCGAACACTGAAGCTTTCTTT
size: NA; J: TRBJ2-7; D: TRBD2; length: 15; V: TRBV5-1; CDR3: CASSWGLAASYEQYF; DNA: TGCGCCAGCAGCTGGGGACTAGCGGCCTCCTACGAGCAGTACTTC
size: NA; J: TRBJ2-5; D: NA; length: 17; V: TRBV5-1; CDR3: CASSLGIYWDTQETQYF; DNA: TGCGCCAGCAGCTTGGGGATATACTGGGACACCCAAGAGACCCAGTACTTC
size: NA; J: TRBJ1-1; D: NA; length: 14; V: TRBV7-2; CDR3: CAPRPGDGNTEAFF; DNA: TGTGCTCCCCGACCAGGGGACGGGAACACTGAAGCTTTCTTT
size: NA; J: TRBJ1-2; D: NA; length: 15; V: TRBV4-2; CDR3: CASSQDLRQGYGYTF; DNA: TGTGCCAGCAGCCAAGACCTGCGGCAGGGCTATGGCTACACCTTC
size: once; J: TRBJ2-2; D: TRBD2; length: 16; V: TRBV6-5; CDR3: CASSYSASGDTGELFF; DNA: TGTGCCAGCAGTTACTCGGCTAGCGGGGACACCGGGGAGCTGTTTTTT
size: NA; J: TRBJ2-3; D: TRBD2; length: 17; V: TRBV5-4; CDR3: CASSLFGLAGSTDTQYF; DNA: TGTGCCAGCAGCTTGTTTGGTCTAGCGGGGTCCACAGATACGCAGTATTTT
size: NA; J: TRBJ2-3; D: TRBD2; length: 16; V: TRBV19; CDR3: CASSMSGRAMTDTQYF; DNA: TGTGCCAGTAGTATGAGCGGGAGGGCCATGACAGATACGCAGTATTTT
size: NA; J: TRBJ1-4; D: NA; length: 15; V: TRBV5-1; CDR3: CASSLESGVYEKLFF; DNA: TGCGCCAGCAGCTTGGAGTCAGGGGTTTATGAAAAACTGTTTTTT
size: NA; J: TRBJ2-5; D: NA; length: 13; V: TRBV6-5; CDR3: CASRKEALETQYF; DNA: TGTGCCAGCAGAAAAGAGGCTCTTGAGACCCAGTACTTC
size: NA; J: TRBJ1-1; D: NA; length: 14; V: TRBV6-4; CDR3: CASSDSSGSTEAFF; DNA: TGTGCCAGCAGTGACTCATCAGGAAGCACTGAAGCTTTCTTT
size: NA; J: TRBJ2-3; D: TRBD2; length: 14; V: TRBV5-1; CDR3: CASSLSGSGDTQYF; DNA: TGCGCCAGCAGCCTCAGCGGGAGCGGTGATACGCAGTATTTT
size: NA; J: TRBJ2-5; D: NA; length: 14; V: TRBV5-1; CDR3: CASSPGWTQETQYF; DNA: TGCGCCAGCAGCCCTGGCTGGACTCAAGAGACCCAGTACTTC
size: NA; J: TRBJ2-7; D: TRBD2; length: 17; V: TRBV5-1; CDR3: CASSHGLAGGDIYEQYF; DNA: TGCGCCAGCAGCCACGGACTAGCGGGAGGGGACATCTACGAGCAGTACTTC
size: NA; J: TRBJ2-7; D: TRBD2; length: 17; V: TRBV5-6; CDR3: CASSLGGLAGGAYEQYF; DNA: TGTGCCAGCAGCTTGGGAGGACTAGCGGGAGGGGCCTACGAGCAGTACTTC
size: few; J: TRBJ2-7; D: TRBD2; length: 15; V: TRBV6-1; CDR3: CASTNLAGLSYEQYF; DNA: TGTGCCAGCACCAACCTAGCGGGCCTCTCCTACGAGCAGTACTTC
size: NA; J: TRBJ1-3; D: NA; length: 14; V: TRBV19; CDR3: CASSLRDPGNTIYF; DNA: TGTGCCAGTAGTCTAAGAGACCCCGGGAACACCATATATTTT
size: NA; J: TRBJ1-1; D: TRBD1; length: 14; V: TRBV11-3; CDR3: CASSYRGHNTEAFF; DNA: TGTGCCAGCAGTTACAGGGGCCACAACACTGAAGCTTTCTTT
size: NA; J: TRBJ2-1; D: NA; length: 11; V: TRBV5-1; CDR3: CASSLGPTKFF; DNA: TGCGCCAGCAGCTTGGGCCCGACTAAGTTCTTC
size: NA; J: TRBJ1-2; D: NA; length: 14; V: TRBV5-5; CDR3: CASSPGQSNYGYTF; DNA: TGTGCCAGCAGCCCCGGACAGTCCAACTATGGCTACACCTTC
size: NA; J: TRBJ2-2; D: NA; length: 12; V: TRBV29-1; CDR3: CSVAGATGELFF; DNA: TGCAGCGTTGCAGGGGCCACCGGGGAGCTGTTTTTT
size: NA; J: TRBJ2-5; D: NA; length: 12; V: TRBV25-1; CDR3: CASSDRYLSQYF; DNA: TGTGCCAGCAGTGATCGGTATTTGTCCCAGTACTTC
size: NA; J: TRBJ2-1; D: NA; length: 15; V: TRBV4-2; CDR3: CASSQETSSYNEQFF; DNA: TGTGCCAGCAGCCAAGAAACTAGCTCCTACAATGAGCAGTTCTTC
size: NA; J: TRBJ2-1; D: NA; length: 16; V: TRBV27; CDR3: CASSPGFLNSYNEQFF; DNA: TGTGCCAGCAGCCCCGGGTTTCTTAACTCCTACAATGAGCAGTTCTTC
size: few; J: TRBJ2-7; D: TRBD2; length: 15; V: TRBV18; CDR3: CASSPVAGGPHEQYF; DNA: TGTGCCAGCTCACCTGTAGCGGGAGGGCCCCACGAGCAGTACTTC
size: few; J: TRBJ1-5; D: TRBD1; length: 20; V: TRBV5-8; CDR3: CASSLEAGTGDPLSNQPQHF; DNA: TGTGCCAGCAGCTTGGAAGCGGGGACAGGGGACCCTTTGAGCAATCAGCCCCAGCATTTT